The subject of this entry is one TCR beta chain. This sample stems from a study of blood T cell repertoires in COVID-19. The CDR3 runs 16 residues. Germline CDR1 MGHRA, CDR2 YSYEKL. The trim removed 4 bases at V and 3 bases at J, leaving 10 bases unmatched. Per the study methods: Amplified reference gene primers provided the basis for estimating nucleated cell counts. Clones were read by immunoSEQ multiplex PCR, and TCRdb kept only the in-frame ones, dropping some. V and J calls plus clone size are reproduced from that table; the DNA served to infer D and trimming. The repertoire holds about 110,000 clones, with 65% to 80% as singletons.

The rearrangement joins TRBV4-1 to TRBJ2-7; TRBD1 matches 9 bases. The clonotype comes from a woman between 40 and 50 years old with acute or convalescent COVID-19. The specimen sequenced was peripheral blood. The chain's CDR3 is CASSLGPGQGIYEQYF. DNA for the CDR3: TGCGCCAGCAGCCTGGGACCGGGACAGGGAATCTACGAGCAGTACTTC.